This TCR beta chain was sequenced during a study of blood T cells in healthy people across ages. Germline trimming cut 6 bases from V and 4 bases from J; bases unmatched to any gene: 11. This CDR3 has 15 residues. Germline V gives CDR1 DFQATT, CDR2 SNEGSKA (reference sequence). Through a sample-barcoded 5' primer and a J-beta primer mix, a second PCR was run for 7 to 11 cycles. Each CDR3 protein gets one entry after TCRdb re-called the 5' RACE reads with MiXCR. Of roughly 800,000 distinct CDR3 sequences listed, about 55% were seen once; the top ten hold about 42%. The sample comprised blood. This rearrangement joins TRBV20-1 to TRBJ2-1; 8 bases agree with TRBD2. The source of this sequence is an elderly man in good health. The DNA for the CDR3 is TGCAGTGCCCCGGGAGGGGGGAGGAATTACAATGAGCAGTTCTTC. This sequence encodes CSAPGGGRNYNEQFF.